This T cell receptor beta chain was sequenced during a study of shared clonotypes between healthy human individuals (dated by TCRdb to about 2020). Describing the broader study: A couple of women and a few men aged 18 to 49 years were included in the cohort. Leukapheresis yielded between about 0.85 and 10 billion PBMCs per donor. To estimate repertoire size and how much clonotype sharing occurs between individuals, the study deeply sequenced the blood TCR repertoires of several healthy adults. For each donor, CD4 naive and CD4 memory were each given three plates, CD8 naive was given two plates, and CD8 memory was given one plate. Different laboratories and diverse techniques were used to prepare libraries and sequence TCR repertoires, to increase sequencing depth and limit assay-specific biases.

Donors were healthy HIV-negative adults with no recently reported acute infections or vaccinations. All donors were Caucasian adults living in Nashville, Tennessee, USA. CD4+ T cells were enriched by magnetic negative selection, after which naive cells were positively selected on CD45RA and the negative fraction was taken as the memory subset. After blood collection by leukapheresis, PBMCs were isolated using Ficoll-Histopaque density gradient centrifugation and then cryopreserved in the vapor phase of liquid nitrogen. Purity and quantity of every magnetically sorted T cell population were checked by analytical flow cytometry. Genomic DNA was isolated from each sorted fraction and quantified by UV absorbance on a Nanodrop 2000c. TCR CDR3 regions were amplified from genomic DNA by multiplex PCR using the deep immunoSEQ assay. Extracted genomic DNA from each cell subset was distributed evenly across all wells of several immunoSEQ 96-well plates, and each plate was treated as a replicate. Each replicate PCR for sorted subsets received roughly 0.2 ug genomic DNA, equal to 30,000 or so T cell genomes. Purified libraries were quantified with a Qubit 3.0 fluorometer, sized on a Bioanalyzer 2100, and re-quantified with the KAPA Library Quantification kit. Every immunoSEQ 96-well plate was sequenced on a dedicated single-read 150-cycle Illumina NextSeq 550 flow cell. The paper's processing steps were these. Because the immunoSEQ output included only junctional sequences and no quality scores, the filtering could not be the same as the filtering used for full-length reads. Sequences were annotated with PyIR, a Python wrapper for IgBLAST v1.9, using IMGT germline references to assign V/J genes and CDR3. Reads with weak V/J assignments (E-value above 1e-6), missing CDR3, stop codons, out-of-frame junctions, or ambiguous translated residues were removed. V3J clonotypes were defined as sequences sharing the same inferred V gene, J gene, and CDR3 amino acid sequence. To compute the percentage overlap between repertoires, the number of shared unique clonotypes was divided by the size of the smaller repertoire. Richness of each repertoire was evaluated using RTK rarefaction, the Chao1 estimator, and Recon v2.1 estimates of unobserved clonotypes. Generation probabilities were computed with OLGA for all TCRbeta clonotypes obtained by the gDNA method from several donors. In its TCRdb copy, this immuneACCESS table keeps in-frame sequences only and misses some clones. Where compared with another copy, unresolved V genes explain less than half of these, and the others have no known cause. V and J calls and clone size are given by that table; D and trimming were obtained from the DNA. In this sample the table shows more than 2 million clones, approximately 94% of which occur a single time. The ten largest account for roughly 0.13% of the sample.

CDR3 length: 13 amino acids, cysteine to phenylalanine. Only CDR3 DNA is held: 39 bases, read in frame from base 1. The germline V gene (reference sequence) gives CDR1 as SGHKS and CDR2 as YYEKEE. V gives up 1 base and J gives up 11 bases, and the segment between their germline ends measures 10 bases. Overall study outcomes, separate from this receptor: Based on pairwise subsampling, the degree of clonotype sharing among donors was expected to be affected by sequencing depth. Larger estimated clonotype richness was generally found for naive subsets than for memory subsets. Even with the large sequencing depth, rarefaction of the sorted-subset datasets indicated that sequencing was incomplete. Approximately 4.8% of naive CD4, roughly 3.6% of naive CD8, roughly 2.4% of memory CD4, and more than 0.35% of memory CD8 clonotypes were shared across a few donors. Because the study included a small number of donors, the genetic and exposure-history diversity represented was limited. Sampling was limited to blood, and TCR repertoires in tissue likely differ from TCR repertoires in blood. Compared with non-shared clonotypes, the clonotypes found in all four sorted-subset donors had higher generation probabilities.

Points on this clone: The antigen it binds to is not known. Base-call qualities are not available, and no considerably larger clone is one nucleotide away.

The sequencing input was naive CD4+ T cells sorted from blood. Sample cell subset or site, as interpreted from the label and publication: CD45RA+ positively selected. The TCR was taken from a man in his late teens or twenties in good health. The chain is encoded by TRBV5-5 joined to TRBJ1-6, with the D gene not confidently named. The encoded CDR3 is CASSLSAGTPLHF. The DNA sequence is as follows: TGTGCCAGCAGCTTGTCGGCAGGAACACCCCTCCACTTT.